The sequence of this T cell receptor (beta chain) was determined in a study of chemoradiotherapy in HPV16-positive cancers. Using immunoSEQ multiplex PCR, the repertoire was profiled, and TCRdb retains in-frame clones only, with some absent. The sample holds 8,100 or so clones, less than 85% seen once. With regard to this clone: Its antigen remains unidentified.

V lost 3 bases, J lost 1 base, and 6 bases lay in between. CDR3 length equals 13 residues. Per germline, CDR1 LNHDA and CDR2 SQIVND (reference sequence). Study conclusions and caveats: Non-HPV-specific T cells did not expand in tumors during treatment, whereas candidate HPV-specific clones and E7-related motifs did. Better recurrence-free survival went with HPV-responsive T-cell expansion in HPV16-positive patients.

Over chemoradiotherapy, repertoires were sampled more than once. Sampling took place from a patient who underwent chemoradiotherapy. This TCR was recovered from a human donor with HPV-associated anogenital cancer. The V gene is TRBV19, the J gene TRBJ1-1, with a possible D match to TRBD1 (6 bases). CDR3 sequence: CASSIRGNTEAFF. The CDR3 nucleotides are TGTGCCAGTAGTATCAGGGGGAACACTGAAGCTTTCTTT.